A selection of T cell receptor beta chains follows, all from one sample in a study of CXCR3-negative and CXCR3-positive naive CD8 T cells. TCRdb re-called the 5' RACE reads and shows each CDR3 protein once, DNA omitted. The sample yields about 56,000 distinct CDR3 sequences, of which the top ten take up approximately 0.8%. The sample taken for sequencing was naive CXCR3+ CD8+ T cells from blood. These TCRs come from a human donor in good health. Some clones in this sample may be carry-over from other donors' samples. CDR3s include the opening cysteine and the closing phenylalanine or tryptophan. Fields, in order: CDR3 protein, V gene, J gene.

CASSGAGGPGTGELFF	TRBV7-8	TRBJ2-2
CSVAGANTGELFF	TRBV29-1	TRBJ2-2
CASSLQQDRGSYEQYF	TRBV7-2	TRBJ2-7
CASRLQGTSSYEQYF	TRBV6-5	TRBJ2-7
CASSTGPGEAFF	TRBV6-5	TRBJ1-1
CASSQDRGSVDEQFF	TRBV4-3	TRBJ2-1
CATSRDHFSAAYGYTF	TRBV15	TRBJ1-2
CASSLGTAIFEQYF	TRBV6-1	TRBJ2-7
CASGGRTYNEQFF	TRBV12-3/TRBV12-4	TRBJ2-1
CASSSGTKRYGYTF	TRBV6-5	TRBJ1-2
CASSARPWTGLTSSYNEQFF	TRBV9	TRBJ2-1
CASSPGQVDAVYNEQFF	TRBV18	TRBJ2-1
CASSQVRGSYEQYF	TRBV14	TRBJ2-7
CASSYGTRYIQYF	TRBV6-2/TRBV6-3	TRBJ2-4
CASSSRTGLGTGELFF	TRBV11-2	TRBJ2-2